Following are 30 T cell receptor beta chains from one sample sequenced in a study of T cells in Graves' hyperthyroidism and ophthalmopathy. RNA transcripts yielded amplified TCR beta CDR3 regions. The primer set for the first-round RT-PCR of the TCR CDR3 was HTBI. MiXCR, applied by TCRdb to the multiplex PCR reads, yields one record per CDR3 protein. The profile shows some 250,000 distinct CDR3 sequences, more than 12% of them singletons. The sequenced material came from blood. The receptors originated from a woman aged 40-49 years with Graves' hyperthyroidism that later progressed to Graves' ophthalmopathy.

This clonotype was observed a few times. The chain carries TRBV20-1 and TRBJ2-4; 7 bases agree with TRBD2. Germline V lookup: CDR1 DFQATT, CDR2 SNEGSKA (reference sequence). The CDR3 extends over 16 amino acids. The V segment lost 0 bases and the J segment 1 base; nucleotides outside the gene matches: 6. The CDR3 spells CSARDEGGPAKNIQYF. The CDR3 nucleotides read TGCAGTGCTAGAGATGAGGGAGGGCCCGCCAAAAACATTCAGTACTTC.

This clonotype was seen repeatedly, ten times or more. V is TRBV6-1 and J is TRBJ2-5, with D perhaps TRBD2 (5 bases). The CDR3 contains 14 residues. V was pared by 5 bases and J by 5 bases, with 15 bases between. The germline V gene has CDR1 MNHNS and CDR2 SASEGT. The CDR3 sequence: CASSLSPRRETQYF. CDR3 nucleotide sequence: TGTGCCAGCAGTTTATCCCCTCGGAGGGAGACCCAGTACTTC.

The chain recombines TRBV7-9 with TRBJ2-1; the match to TRBD2 covers 10 bases. V lost 4 bases to trimming and J lost 8 bases; unmatched junction nucleotides: 11. Germline CDR1 SEHNR, CDR2 FQNEAQ (reference sequence). The CDR3 is made up of 16 amino acids. The CDR3 sequence is CASSSQGVAGGDEQFF. The CDR3 DNA reads TGTGCCAGCAGCTCACAAGGGGTAGCGGGAGGCGATGAGCAGTTCTTC.

This clonotype was recorded many times. The chain employs TRBV28 and TRBJ1-5; 8 bases map to TRBD1. The V gene end was trimmed by 8 bases and the J gene end by 2 bases; junction bases not matched to a gene: 5. CDR1 MDHEN and CDR2 SYDVKM come from the germline V gene. There are 14 residues in the CDR3. In nucleotides, the CDR3 is TGTGCCAGCCTGCTGGGACAGGGCAATCAGCCCCAGCATTTT. This translates into CASLLGQGNQPQHF. Full variable domain (outside the CDR3, taken from reference TRBV28 and TRBJ1-5): DVKVTQSSRYLVKRTGEKVFLECVQDMDHENMFWYRQDPGLGLRLIYFSYDVKMKEKGDIPEGYSVSREKKERFSLILESASTNQTSMYLCASLLGQGNQPQHFGDGTRLSIL.

This clonotype was found many times. J is TRBJ2-3 and V is TRBV20-1, with D maybe TRBD2 (5 bases). The V and J ends lost 6 bases and 2 bases respectively, with 18 bases between them. CDR1 and CDR2 (germline): DFQATT, SNEGSKA (reference sequence). The CDR3 is made up of 15 amino acids. In DNA, the CDR3 is TGCAGTGCCCCCCTTGGTAGCGCCTACACAGATACGCAGTATTTT. Translation: CSAPLGSAYTDTQYF.

This clonotype was counted many times. This chain connects TRBV25-1 to TRBJ1-5, with D uncertain. The germline V gene encodes CDR1 MGHDK and CDR2 SYGVNS. This CDR3 region has 14 residues. V was pared by 6 bases and J by 0 bases, with 9 bases between. CDR3 residues: CASSILYSNQPQHF. The CDR3 DNA reads TGTGCCAGCAGCATCCTCTATAGCAATCAGCCCCAGCATTTT.

This clonotype was seen ten or more times. The rearrangement joins TRBV7-9 to TRBJ1-1; TRBD1 is a possible D gene (5 bases). The V end lost 6 bases, the J end lost 7 bases, and 12 bases lay between the germline ends. Germline V lookup: CDR1 SEHNR, CDR2 FQNEAQ (reference sequence). The CDR3 extends over 12 amino acids. CDR3 DNA: TGTGCCAGCAGGAGACAGTCCGTTGAAGCTTTCTTT. It is translated as CASRRQSVEAFF.

This clonotype occurred many times. The chain is built from TRBV24-1 and TRBJ1-1; D perhaps matches TRBD1 (6 bases). Looked up from germline, CDR1 is KGHDR and CDR2 is SFDVKD. The CDR3 runs 13 residues. Trimming stripped 6 bases from V and 4 bases from J, with 11 bases between. The CDR3 is CATSTGLGTEAFF. In DNA form, the CDR3 reads TGTGCCACCAGTACAGGGTTAGGCACTGAAGCTTTCTTT.

Concerning this clonotype itself: A much larger clone sits a single nucleotide away, making a read error possible. The chain has TRBV4-2 and TRBJ2-5, with TRBD2 matching over 10 bases. The germline V gene has CDR1 LGHNA and CDR2 YNFKEQ. The CDR3 contains 17 residues. The CDR3 is CVSSQDVGTSVQETQYF. The CDR3 DNA is TGTGTCAGCAGCCAAGATGTCGGGACTAGCGTCCAAGAGACCCAGTACTTC.

This clonotype was detected ten times or more. The V gene is TRBV25-1, the J gene TRBJ2-7, with TRBD1 as a possible D gene (6 bases). CDR1 and CDR2 from the germline V gene are MGHDK and SYGVNS. The CDR3 runs to 14 residues. V gave up 2 bases and J gave up 4 bases, with 12 bases separating them. DNA of the CDR3: TGTGCCAGCAGTGAACAAGGGGGTTCGTACGAGCAGTACTTC. As protein: CASSEQGGSYEQYF.

This clonotype has ten or more counts. This chain links TRBV9 with TRBJ2-2, with TRBD2 matching 7 bases. The germline CDR1 and CDR2 sequences are SGDLS and YYNGEE. The ends lost 0 bases at V and 5 bases at J; junction bases unmatched: 4. The CDR3 length is 15 residues. The CDR3 loop reads CASSVGTRRTGELFF. The CDR3 DNA follows: TGTGCCAGCAGCGTAGGGACTAGGAGAACCGGGGAGCTGTTTTTT.

This clonotype was recorded a few times. V gene TRBV18 combines with J gene TRBJ2-6; no firm D call. The CDR3 spans 15 residues. Germline CDR1 and CDR2: KGHSH and LQKENI. V lost 6 bases to trimming and J lost 0 bases, with 9 bases between them. This chain's CDR3 is CASSSQDSGANVLTF. The CDR3 coding sequence is TGTGCCAGCTCTTCCCAGGACTCTGGGGCCAACGTCCTGACTTTC.

This clonotype was seen ten or more times. The CDR3: CASSQAVTDGELFF. CDR3 nucleotides: TGTGCCAGCAGCCAAGCCGTAACAGATGGGGAGCTGTTTTTT. This chain joins TRBV3-1 and TRBJ2-2; D gene unclear. Germline V lookup: CDR1 LGHDT, CDR2 YNNKEL (reference sequence). The CDR3 is made up of 14 amino acids. The V and J ends lost 1 base and 8 bases respectively, with 11 bases between them.

A word on this clonotype: With a much larger clone just one base away, this may be a read error. The V and J genes are TRBV10-3 and TRBJ1-4; no clear D gene. The germline V gene encodes CDR1 ENHRY and CDR2 SYGVKD. The CDR3 sequence is 13 residues long. DNA of the CDR3: TGTGCCATCAGTGAGATCGGGTATGAAAAACTGGTTTTT. Protein sequence: CAISEIGYEKLVF.

The chain couples TRBV6-2 or TRBV6-3 to TRBJ1-1; 7 bases match TRBD1. This CDR3 is built from 14 residues. Germline V lookup: CDR1 MNHEY, CDR2 SVGEGT. With V trimmed by 5 bases and J by 3 bases, 6 bases remained unmatched. The CDR3 nucleotides are TGTGCCAGCAGTGCACAGGGGAGGGACACTGAAGCTTTCTTT. It is translated as CASSAQGRDTEAFF.

This clonotype has a handful of counts. This chain uses TRBV4-1 with TRBJ2-1, with D possibly TRBD1 on 6 matching bases. The V gene lost 0 bases and the J gene lost 4 bases, with 13 bases spanning the gap. The CDR3 is made up of 16 amino acids. CDR1 is MGHRA, CDR2 YSYEKL, per germline. CDR3 sequence (DNA): TGCGCCAGCAGCCAAGATAAGACAGGAAAATACAATGAGCAGTTCTTC. Protein sequence: CASSQDKTGKYNEQFF.

This clonotype was counted ten times or more. The chain carries TRBV3-1 and TRBJ2-1; 12 bases are shared with TRBD2. Germline values: CDR1 LGHDT, CDR2 YNNKEL (reference sequence). J was trimmed by 4 bases and V by 3 bases; bases with no gene match: 13. The CDR3 loop spans 19 amino acids. The CDR3 DNA is TGTGCCAGCAGCCAGGGAATACTAGCGGGAGGAGGCTTTTACAATGAGCAGTTCTTC. This codes for CASSQGILAGGGFYNEQFF.

The chain employs TRBV4-1 and TRBJ1-5, with D maybe TRBD1 (5 bases). Deletions cut 0 bases from V and 5 bases from J, with 17 bases between. Germline values: CDR1 MGHRA, CDR2 YSYEKL. CDR3 length equals 17 residues. The CDR3 loop reads CASSQDINRGLHQPQHF. The DNA of the CDR3 is TGCGCCAGCAGCCAAGATATTAACCGGGGACTCCATCAGCCCCAGCATTTT.

The table lists this clonotype with many counts. This rearrangement joins TRBV12-3 or TRBV12-4 to TRBJ1-2; TRBD1 matches 8 bases. V lost 5 bases to trimming and J lost 3 bases; unmatched junction nucleotides: 8. The CDR3 is 15 amino acids. The CDR3: CASSPRTGRDYGYTF. DNA for the CDR3: TGTGCCAGCAGTCCGCGGACAGGGCGAGACTATGGCTACACCTTC.

This clonotype was detected many times. V and J are TRBV12-3 or TRBV12-4 and TRBJ2-3, with 8 bases that match TRBD2. J lost 8 bases, V lost 6 bases, and 10 bases had no gene match. The CDR3 is made up of 14 amino acids. The DNA of the CDR3 is TGTGCCAGCAGCCCCACTAGCGGCCCCGGTACGCAGTATTTT. Translated: CASSPTSGPGTQYF.

This clonotype was counted many times. The CDR3 DNA is TGTGCCAGTAGTCCTCGCAACGTGAACACTGAAGCTTTCTTT. Encoded protein: CASSPRNVNTEAFF. The chain has TRBV19 and TRBJ1-1, with D unresolved. The germline V gene has CDR1 LNHDA and CDR2 SQIVND (reference sequence). V lost 5 bases and J lost 0, with 10 bases in between. This CDR3 has 14 amino acids.

The rearrangement links TRBV18 to TRBJ2-7; D remains unclear. This CDR3 spans 15 amino acids. Germline CDR1 and CDR2: KGHSH and LQKENI. Between the trimmed V and J ends, which lost 1 base and 6 bases, there was a span of 16 bases. CDR3 sequence (DNA): TGTGCCAGCTCACCACAGTGGCACCTTGAGAGCGAGCAGTACTTC. Translated: CASSPQWHLESEQYF.

This clonotype was counted ten times or more. This may arise from a read error, as a much more abundant clone is one base away. The chain carries TRBV20-1 and TRBJ2-2; D possibly corresponds to TRBD2 (6 bases). Germline assignment: CDR1 DFQATT and CDR2 SNEGSKA (reference sequence). The CDR3 is made up of 12 amino acids. The CDR3: CSARDYGGELVF. CDR3 nucleotides: TGCAGTGCTAGGGACTACGGCGGGGAGCTGGTTTTT.

This clonotype has more than one count but fewer than ten. It may be a read error: a sequence one base away is much more abundant. The conserved phenylalanine or tryptophan normally closing the CDR3 is absent here, so this likely arose from a read error. The chain recombines TRBV28 with TRBJ2-7; 7 nucleotides align to TRBD2. Germline V gives CDR1 MDHEN, CDR2 SYDVKM. The CDR3 totals 14 residues. Trimming at V came to 4 bases and at J to 3 bases, leaving 6 bases not matched to a gene. The CDR3 bases are TGTGCCAGCAGTTCCCCAGCGGGAAACTACGAGCAGTACTCC. Protein product: CASSSPAGNYEQYS.

This clonotype was counted only a few times. The J gene is TRBJ2-3, the V gene TRBV13, with 8 nucleotides matching TRBD2. V trimming: 1 base; J trimming: 4 bases; junction bases outside the gene matches: 4. The CDR3 contains 15 residues. The germline V gene has CDR1 PRHDT and CDR2 FYEKMQ (reference sequence). The CDR3 spells CASSLAGGASDTQYF. As DNA, the CDR3 is TGTGCCAGCAGCTTAGCGGGAGGGGCGTCAGATACGCAGTATTTT.

There are a few counts of this clonotype. The V gene is TRBV29-1, the J gene TRBJ2-1; no reliable D call. V dropped 4 bases and J dropped 9 bases, with 16 bases sitting between them. CDR1 is SQVTM, CDR2 ANQGSEA, per germline. The CDR3 runs 13 residues. The CDR3 bases are TGCAGCGTTGTCGGCGTGCCGGGCATTGAGCAGTTCTTC. Protein: CSVVGVPGIEQFF.

The rearrangement uses TRBV20-1 and TRBJ2-5; TRBD2 agrees at 7 bases. The CDR3 spans 14 residues. The germline CDR1 and CDR2 sequences are DFQATT and SNEGSKA (reference sequence). Trimming cost V 1 base and J 1 base; bases outside gene matches: 3. As DNA, the CDR3 is TGCAGTGCTAGAGCGGGAGGAATCCAAGAGACCCAGTACTTC. Translating it yields CSARAGGIQETQYF.

This clonotype came up many times. At one of its ends the junction is not consistent with the germline gene, which may arise from a read error. The chain is built from TRBV20-1 and TRBJ2-7; 11 bases map to TRBD2. Germline CDR1 and CDR2: DFQATT and SNEGSKA (reference sequence). The CDR3 loop spans 15 amino acids. CDR3 DNA: TGCAGTGCTTCCAAGACTAGCGGGACCCCTCTGGCAGTGGACTTC. The encoded protein is CSASKTSGTPLAVDF.

This clonotype showed up just a few times. The chain carries TRBV11-2 and TRBJ1-5; tentative D call: TRBD1 (6 bases). In germline, CDR1 is SGHAT, CDR2 FQNNGV. The ends were cut back, 5 bases at V and 11 bases at J, with 22 bases in the middle. The CDR3 has 15 amino acids. The CDR3 sequence: CASSEGDTGVEAQHF. The DNA for the CDR3 is TGTGCCAGCAGCGAGGGGGACACCGGGGTAGAGGCCCAGCATTTT.

The sample holds many counts of this clonotype. An end of the junction does not agree with germline; a read error may underlie this. The rearrangement links TRBV7-2 to TRBJ2-1; 7 bases are a match to TRBD2. CDR1 and CDR2 from the germline V gene are SGHTA and FQGNSA. CDR3 length equals 16 residues. In DNA, the CDR3 is TGTGCCGGCAGTTTGCTCGGAGCGAGCGGGGACGGTGAGCAGTTCTTC. This encodes CAGSLLGASGDGEQFF.